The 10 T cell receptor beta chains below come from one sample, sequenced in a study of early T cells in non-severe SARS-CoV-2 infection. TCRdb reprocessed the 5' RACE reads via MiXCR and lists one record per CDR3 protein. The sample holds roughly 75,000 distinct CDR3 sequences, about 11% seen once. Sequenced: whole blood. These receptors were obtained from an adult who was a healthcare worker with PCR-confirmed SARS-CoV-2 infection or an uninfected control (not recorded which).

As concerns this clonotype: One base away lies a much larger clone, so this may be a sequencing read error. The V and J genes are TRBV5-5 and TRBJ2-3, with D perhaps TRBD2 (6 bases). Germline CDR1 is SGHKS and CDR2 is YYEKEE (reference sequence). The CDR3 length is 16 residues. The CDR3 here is CVSSFPGRGGTDTQYF. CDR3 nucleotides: TGTGTCAGCAGCTTCCCGGGGCGGGGCGGCACAGATACGCAGTATTTT.

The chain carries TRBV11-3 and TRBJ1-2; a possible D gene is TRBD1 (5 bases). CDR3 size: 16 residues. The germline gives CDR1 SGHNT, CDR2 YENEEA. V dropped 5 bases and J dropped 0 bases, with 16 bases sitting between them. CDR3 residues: CASSLRTPPTNYGYTF. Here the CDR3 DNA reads TGTGCCAGCAGCCTAAGGACACCGCCGACTAACTATGGCTACACCTTC.

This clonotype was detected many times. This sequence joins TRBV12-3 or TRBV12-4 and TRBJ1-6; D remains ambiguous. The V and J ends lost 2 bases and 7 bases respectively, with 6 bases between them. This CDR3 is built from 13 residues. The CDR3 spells CASSLSGNSPLHF. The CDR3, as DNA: TGTGCCAGCAGTTTAAGTGGCAATTCACCCCTCCACTTT.

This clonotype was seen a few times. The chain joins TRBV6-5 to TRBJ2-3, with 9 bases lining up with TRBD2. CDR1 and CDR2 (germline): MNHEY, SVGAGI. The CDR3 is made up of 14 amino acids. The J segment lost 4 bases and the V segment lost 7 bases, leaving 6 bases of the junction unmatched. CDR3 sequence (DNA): TGTGCCAGCAAGTCAGCGGGGGGCCCAGATACGCAGTATTTT. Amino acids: CASKSAGGPDTQYF.

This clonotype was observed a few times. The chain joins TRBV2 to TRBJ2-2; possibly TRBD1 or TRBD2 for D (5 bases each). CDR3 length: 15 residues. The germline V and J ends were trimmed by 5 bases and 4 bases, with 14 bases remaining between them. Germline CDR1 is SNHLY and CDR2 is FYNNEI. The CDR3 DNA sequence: TGTGCCAGCAGTCGGGACGCCCGTCGCACCGGGGAGCTGTTTTTT. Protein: CASSRDARRTGELFF.

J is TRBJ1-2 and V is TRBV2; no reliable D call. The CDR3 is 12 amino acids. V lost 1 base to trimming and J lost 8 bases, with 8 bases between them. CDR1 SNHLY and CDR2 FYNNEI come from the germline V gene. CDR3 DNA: TGTGCCAGCAGTGAAGTGGGTCGCGGCTACACCTTC. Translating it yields CASSEVGRGYTF.

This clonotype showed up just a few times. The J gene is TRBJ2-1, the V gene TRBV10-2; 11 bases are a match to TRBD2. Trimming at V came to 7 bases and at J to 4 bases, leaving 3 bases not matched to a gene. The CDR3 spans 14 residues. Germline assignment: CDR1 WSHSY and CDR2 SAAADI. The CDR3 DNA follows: TGCGCCAGCACCGGGACTAGCGGTTACAATGAGCAGTTCTTC. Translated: CASTGTSGYNEQFF.

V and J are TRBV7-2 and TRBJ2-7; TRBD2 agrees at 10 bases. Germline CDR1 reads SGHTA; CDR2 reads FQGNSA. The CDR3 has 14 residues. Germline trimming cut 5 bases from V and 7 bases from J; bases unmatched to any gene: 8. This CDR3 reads CASSRLAGAGEQYF. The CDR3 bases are TGTGCCAGCAGCCGACTAGCGGGCGCTGGAGAGCAGTACTTC.

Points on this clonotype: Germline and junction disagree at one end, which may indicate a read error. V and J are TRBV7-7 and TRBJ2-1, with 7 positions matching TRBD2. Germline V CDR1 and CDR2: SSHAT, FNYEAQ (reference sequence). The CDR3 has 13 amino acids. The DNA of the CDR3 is TGTGCTAGCAGCTTATGGGAGGGCAATGAGCAGTTCTTC. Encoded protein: CASSLWEGNEQFF.

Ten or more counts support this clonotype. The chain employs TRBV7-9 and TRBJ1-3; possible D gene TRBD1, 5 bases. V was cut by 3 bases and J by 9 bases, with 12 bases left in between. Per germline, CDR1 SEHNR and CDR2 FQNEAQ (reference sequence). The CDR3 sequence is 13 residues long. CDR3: CASSFRRGSTIYF. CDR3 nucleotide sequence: TGTGCCAGCAGCTTTCGGAGGGGCAGCACCATATATTTT.